This T cell receptor (beta chain) was recovered during a study of regulatory T cells in long-lasting Graves disease (dated by TCRdb to the early 2020s). Some background on the complete study: Newly diagnosed Graves' disease patients had taken antithyroid drugs for less than 3 months. Persistent Graves' disease patients were compared with newly diagnosed Graves' disease patients by peripheral blood TCR sequencing and RNA sequencing. The study was conducted in China and was registered as a clinical trial. A total of roughly 35 samples underwent TCR sequencing, from 13 patients with persistent Graves' disease and 20 or so patients with newly diagnosed Graves' disease.

Library preparation used multiplex PCR. This sample was sequenced with an Illumina HiSeq 4000. TCR beta libraries were built with iRepertoire HTBI primers and Arm-PCR amplification of CDR3 regions. PCR products were gel purified before sequencing. The study's processing was this. Gene usage analysis of CDR3 amino acid clonotypes used the 60 to 80 TRBV and fewer than 15 TRBJ segments found across samples. COPE and FqMerger were used to merge the filtered high-quality paired reads into contigs. Contigs were aligned with BLAST to IMGT TRBV, TRBD and TRBJ reference genes, and CDR3 was defined per IMGT. Clonotypes above 0.1% frequency were classified as highly expanded clones. Shannon entropy was used to measure repertoire diversity, and the Gini coefficient was used to measure V-J evenness. Clonotypes shared by more than one individual were considered public. Using fastp trimming at Q25 and MiXCR clonotype assembly, TCRdb reanalyzed the public sequencing data and kept in-frame beta chains. All rows with the same CDR3 protein become a single entry with the most common DNA and genes. The V and J calls follow TCRdb's processing rather than the paper's. In this sample the table shows 360,000 or so distinct CDR3 sequences, around 15% of which occur a single time. The leading ten clones occupy 20% to 25% of the sample.

What the authors observed across the whole study: More public clonotypes were shared among persistent patients (2,741) than among newly diagnosed patients (more than 900). Sequencing and analysis were limited to the TCR beta chain. Because the primary lesion, thyroid tissue, could not be accessed, the study looked at peripheral blood alone. Lower TCR Shannon entropy and fewer highly expanded clones were observed in persistent Graves' disease patients than in newly diagnosed patients, which suggested clonal expansion. The authors noted that the small sample size was a limitation that may lower accuracy. Persistent disease showed preferential use of TRBV28, TRBJ1-2 and TRBJ2-5, whereas newly diagnosed disease favored TRBV20-1 and TRBJ2-1.

What the time point label conveys for this sample: newly diagnosed GD, antithyroid drugs for less than 3 months. For both TCR sequencing and RNA sequencing, RNA was extracted from PBMCs using TRIzol. The diagnosis of Graves' disease was made according to American Thyroid Association guidelines. Patients for the study were recruited at an endocrinology department in Xi'an, China. Each patient gave approximately 10 milliliters of peripheral blood, collected in an EDTA anticoagulant tube. PBMCs were isolated by Ficoll Paque Plus density gradient separation without further T cell sorting. An Agilent 2100 Bioanalyzer and agarose gel were used to assess RNA quality, and a NanoDrop 2000 was used to measure RNA concentration. CDR1 is given as LNHDA and CDR2 as SQIVND, both from the germline V gene (reference sequence). V loses 1 base, J loses 4 bases, and the germline ends lie 13 bases apart. The CDR3, cysteine through phenylalanine, is 15 amino acids long. The only DNA kept is the CDR3, 45 bases in frame from the first base.

A word on this clonotype: The antigen it recognizes is unknown. The record has no base qualities; no much larger clone is one base away.

This sample also appeared in a second study, on T cells in Graves' hyperthyroidism and ophthalmopathy. As that second paper reports: A patient counted as having stable Graves' hyperthyroidism if no progression to ophthalmopathy occurred over 18 months of follow-up. Hyperthyroidism patients were newly diagnosed, with disease duration under 2 months, and aged 18 to 65 years. Any patient with an uncontrolled infection, another autoimmune disease, pregnancy or lactation was excluded. Diagnoses were established on the basis of clinical symptoms, serum thyroxine and TRAb, thyroid ultrasound, and orbital computed tomography. The TCR CDR3 was subjected to a first round of RT-PCR using the HTBI primer set and the Qiagen OneStep RT-PCR kit. Most expanded thyroid clonotypes (frequency above 0.001) were also found in blood, which suggests that blood repertoires may mirror thyroid immune responses. A model built on a 13 V-J signature distinguished ophthalmopathy from stable hyperthyroidism, reaching approximately 89% sensitivity and 81.08% specificity in cross-validation and 80%/75% in testing. In validation, the model predicted progression to ophthalmopathy with 65% to 71% sensitivity and about 73% specificity, a median of about six months before onset. TCR V-J signatures able to tell the groups apart were searched for in a discovery cohort of 90 to 100 patients, of whom more than 40 had Graves' ophthalmopathy and about 55 had stable Graves' hyperthyroidism. Whether ophthalmopathy could be predicted prospectively was tested in an independent validation cohort made up of approximately 19 hyperthyroidism patients plus 17 patients who later progressed to ophthalmopathy. The roughly 100 discovery patients were divided at random into training and test sets in a 7:3 ratio. Thyroid tissue and blood T-cell repertoires from several Graves' hyperthyroidism patients were also compared in the study. Following sampling, methimazole starting at 30 mg daily was given to hyperthyroidism patients, and high-dose intravenous methylprednisolone was given to ophthalmopathy patients. Libraries were constructed in a second round of multiplex PCR, after which size selection and purification were performed. Sequencing of the libraries was done on an Illumina HiSeq2000 using paired-end 100 bp reads. SOAPnuke was used to process the raw data, removing reads that contained adapters or uncalled bases, had a mean Phred below 15, or lacked an exact match to the constant primer or identifier. High-quality paired reads were merged using COPE v1.2.5, and each unique nucleotide sequence was defined as a clonotype. MiTCR v1.1 was used to align the clonotypes against IMGT TRBV, TRBD and TRBJ reference segments. Only V-J combinations with frequency above 0.0001, covering 99% to 99.2% of repertoires, were analysed. The TCS score was defined as F50 (clonal expansion) divided by E x V (chaos), with BLOSUM62-based TCRdist calculated between CDR3 peptides within each V-J. Welch's t-statistics and random forest reduced around 520 V-J features to 13, which were used in a naive Bayes classifier (R e1071). Sample size was not statistically predetermined, and blinding of investigators to group allocation was not performed. According to the paper, TCR Vbeta CDR3 sequencing was carried out on some 140 peripheral blood samples, which came from more than 40 ophthalmopathy, around 74 hyperthyroidism and approximately 17 progressor patients.

Sequenced here: peripheral blood mononuclear cells (PBMCs), sampled at new diagnosis, from a patient treated with antithyroid drugs. This receptor was identified in a woman in her late teens or twenties with Graves disease. Donor details come from another sample of the same person, matched by shared clones. Rearrangement joined TRBV19 to TRBJ1-1; a confident D gene designation cannot be given. The CDR3 region reads CASSIGSVSGTEAFF. The nucleotides read TGTGCCAGTAGTATAGGAAGTGTAAGCGGCACTGAAGCTTTCTTT.